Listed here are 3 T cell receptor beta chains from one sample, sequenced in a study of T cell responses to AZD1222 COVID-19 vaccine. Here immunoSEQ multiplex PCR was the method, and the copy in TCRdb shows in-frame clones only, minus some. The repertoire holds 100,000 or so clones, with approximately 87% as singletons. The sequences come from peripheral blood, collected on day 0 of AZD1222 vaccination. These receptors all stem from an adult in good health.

In nucleotides, the CDR3 is TGTGCTAGTGGTTTGGTCGGGGGGGCAACAGATACGCAGTATTTT. Translated: CASGLVGGATDTQYF. The chain recombines TRBV12-5 with TRBJ2-3, with 8 bases matching TRBD2. Germline V gene sequence: CDR1 LGHNT, CDR2 FRNRAP. The J segment lost 3 bases and the V segment lost 0 bases, leaving 2 bases of the junction unmatched. The CDR3 has 15 residues.

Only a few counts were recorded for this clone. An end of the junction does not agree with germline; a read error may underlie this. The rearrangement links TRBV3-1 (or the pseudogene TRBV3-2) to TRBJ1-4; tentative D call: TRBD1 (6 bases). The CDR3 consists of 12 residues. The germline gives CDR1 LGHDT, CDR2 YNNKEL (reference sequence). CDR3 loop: CASSRQQGEIVF. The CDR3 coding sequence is TGTGCCAGCAGCCGTCAACAGGGAGAAATTGTTTTT.

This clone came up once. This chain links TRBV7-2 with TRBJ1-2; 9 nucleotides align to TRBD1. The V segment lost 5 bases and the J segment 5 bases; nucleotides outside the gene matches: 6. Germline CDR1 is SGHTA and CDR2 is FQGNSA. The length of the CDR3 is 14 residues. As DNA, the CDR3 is TGTGCCAGCAGCCCACAGGGGGCGCGTTATGGCTACACCTTC. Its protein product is CASSPQGARYGYTF.